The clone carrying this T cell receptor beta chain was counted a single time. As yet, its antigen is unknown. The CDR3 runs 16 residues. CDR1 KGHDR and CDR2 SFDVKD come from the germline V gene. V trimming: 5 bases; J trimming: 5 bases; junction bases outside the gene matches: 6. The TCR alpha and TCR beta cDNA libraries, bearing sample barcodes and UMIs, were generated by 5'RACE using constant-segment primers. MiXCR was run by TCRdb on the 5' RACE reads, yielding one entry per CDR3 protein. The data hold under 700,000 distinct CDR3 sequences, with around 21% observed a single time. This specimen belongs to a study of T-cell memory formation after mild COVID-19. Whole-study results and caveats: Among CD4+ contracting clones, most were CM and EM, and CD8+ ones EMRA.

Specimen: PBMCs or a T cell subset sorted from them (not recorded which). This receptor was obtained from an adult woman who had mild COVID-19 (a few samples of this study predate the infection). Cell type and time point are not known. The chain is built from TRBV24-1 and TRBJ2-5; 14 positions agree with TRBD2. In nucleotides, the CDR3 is TGTGCCACCAGTGGTGGGACTAGCGGGAGTTCTGAGACCCAGTACTTC. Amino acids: CATSGGTSGSSETQYF.